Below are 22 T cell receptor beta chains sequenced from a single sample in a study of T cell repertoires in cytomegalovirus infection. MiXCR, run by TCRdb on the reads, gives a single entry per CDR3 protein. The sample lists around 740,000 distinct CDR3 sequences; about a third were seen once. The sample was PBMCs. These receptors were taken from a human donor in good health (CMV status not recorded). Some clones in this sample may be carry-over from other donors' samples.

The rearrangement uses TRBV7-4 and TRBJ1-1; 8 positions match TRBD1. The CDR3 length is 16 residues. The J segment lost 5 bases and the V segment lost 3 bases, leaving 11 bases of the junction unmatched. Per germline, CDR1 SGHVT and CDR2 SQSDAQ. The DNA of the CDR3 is TGTGCCAGCAGCTTTCGCACCGGGACAGGCACGACTGAAGCTTTCTTT. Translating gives CASSFRTGTGTTEAFF.

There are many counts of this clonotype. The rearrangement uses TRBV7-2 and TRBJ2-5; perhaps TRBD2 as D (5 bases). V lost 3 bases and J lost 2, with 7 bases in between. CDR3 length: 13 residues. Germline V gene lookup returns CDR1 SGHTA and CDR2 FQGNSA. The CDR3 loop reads CASSFTRQETQYF. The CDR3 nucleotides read TGTGCCAGCAGCTTTACTAGACAAGAGACCCAGTACTTC.

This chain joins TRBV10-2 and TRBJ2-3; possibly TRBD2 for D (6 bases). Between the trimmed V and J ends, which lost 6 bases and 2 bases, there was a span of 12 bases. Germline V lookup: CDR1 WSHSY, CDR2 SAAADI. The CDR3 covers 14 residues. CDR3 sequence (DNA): TGCGCCAGCAGCACGGGACTCCCCACAGATACGCAGTATTTT. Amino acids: CASSTGLPTDTQYF.

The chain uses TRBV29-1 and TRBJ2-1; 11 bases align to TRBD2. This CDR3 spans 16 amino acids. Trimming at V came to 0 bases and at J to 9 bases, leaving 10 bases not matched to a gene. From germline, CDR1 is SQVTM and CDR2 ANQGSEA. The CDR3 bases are TGCAGCGTTGAAGATCGTCCGACTAGCGGGACTAGTGAGCAGTTCTTC. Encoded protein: CSVEDRPTSGTSEQFF.

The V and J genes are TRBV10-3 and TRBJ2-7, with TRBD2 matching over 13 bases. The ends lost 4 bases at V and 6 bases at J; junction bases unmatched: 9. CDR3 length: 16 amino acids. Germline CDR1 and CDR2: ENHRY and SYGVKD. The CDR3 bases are TGTGCCATCAGTGGATGGACTAGCGGGAGTCCAGCCGAGCAGTACTTC. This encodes CAISGWTSGSPAEQYF.

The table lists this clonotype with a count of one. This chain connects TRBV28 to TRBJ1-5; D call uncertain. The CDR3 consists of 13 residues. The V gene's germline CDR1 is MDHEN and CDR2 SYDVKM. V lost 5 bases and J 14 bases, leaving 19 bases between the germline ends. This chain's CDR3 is CASSPRILPWEHF. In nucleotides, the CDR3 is TGTGCCAGCAGTCCACGGATTCTTCCATGGGAGCATTTT.

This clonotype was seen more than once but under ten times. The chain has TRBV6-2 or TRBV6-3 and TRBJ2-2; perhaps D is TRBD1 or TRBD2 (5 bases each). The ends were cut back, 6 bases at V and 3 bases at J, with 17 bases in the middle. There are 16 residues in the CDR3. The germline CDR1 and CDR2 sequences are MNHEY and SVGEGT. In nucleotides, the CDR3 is TGTGCCAGCAGCCCTGTGGGACGAGGTGACACCGGGGAGCTGTTTTTT. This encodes CASSPVGRGDTGELFF.

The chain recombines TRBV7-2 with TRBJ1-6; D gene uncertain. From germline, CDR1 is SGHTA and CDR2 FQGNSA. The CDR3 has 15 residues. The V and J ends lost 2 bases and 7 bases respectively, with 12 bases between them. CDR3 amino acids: CASSLQASVNSPLHF. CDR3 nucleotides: TGTGCCAGCAGCTTACAGGCCAGTGTGAATTCACCCCTCCACTTT.

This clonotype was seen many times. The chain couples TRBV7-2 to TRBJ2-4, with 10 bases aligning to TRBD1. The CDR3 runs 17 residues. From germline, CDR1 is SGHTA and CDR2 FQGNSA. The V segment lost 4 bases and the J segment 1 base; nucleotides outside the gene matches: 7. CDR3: CASSYDRGRVAKNIQYF. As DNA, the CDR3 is TGTGCCAGCAGCTACGACAGGGGGCGTGTGGCCAAAAACATTCAGTACTTC.

CDR3 coding DNA: TGTGCCAGCAGTTTGAGGGGAGGGCCCTCTCCCTACGAGCAGTACTTC. As protein: CASSLRGGPSPYEQYF. The V gene is TRBV12-3 or TRBV12-4, the J gene TRBJ2-7; 7 nucleotides align to TRBD2. V lost 3 bases, J lost 2 bases, and 10 bases stayed unmatched. The CDR3 has 16 residues.

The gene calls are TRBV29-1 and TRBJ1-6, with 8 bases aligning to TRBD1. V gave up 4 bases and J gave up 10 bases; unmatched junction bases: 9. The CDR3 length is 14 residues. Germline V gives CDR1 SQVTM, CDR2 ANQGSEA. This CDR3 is CSVASDRVGSPLHF. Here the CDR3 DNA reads TGCAGCGTTGCCTCGGACAGGGTCGGGTCACCCCTCCACTTT.

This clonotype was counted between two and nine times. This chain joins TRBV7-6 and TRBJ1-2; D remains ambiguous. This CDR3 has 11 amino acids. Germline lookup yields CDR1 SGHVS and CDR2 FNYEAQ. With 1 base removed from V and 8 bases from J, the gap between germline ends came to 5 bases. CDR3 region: CASSLEAGYTF. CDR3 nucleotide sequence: TGTGCCAGCAGCTTAGAGGCGGGCTACACCTTC.

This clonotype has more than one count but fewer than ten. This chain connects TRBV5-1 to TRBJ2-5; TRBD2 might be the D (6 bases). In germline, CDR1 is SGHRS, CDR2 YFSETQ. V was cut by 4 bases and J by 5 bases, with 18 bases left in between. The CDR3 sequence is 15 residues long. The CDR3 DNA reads TGCGCCAGCAGCACGGGAGAGTTTCTACAGGAGACCCAGTACTTC. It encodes CASSTGEFLQETQYF.

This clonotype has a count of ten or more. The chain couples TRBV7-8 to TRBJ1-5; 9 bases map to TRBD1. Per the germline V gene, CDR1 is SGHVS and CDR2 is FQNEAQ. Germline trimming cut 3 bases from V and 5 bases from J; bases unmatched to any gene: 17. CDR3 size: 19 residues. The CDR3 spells CASSLPSRDREWGHQPQHF. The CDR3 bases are TGTGCCAGCAGCTTGCCCTCCCGGGACAGGGAGTGGGGGCATCAGCCCCAGCATTTT.

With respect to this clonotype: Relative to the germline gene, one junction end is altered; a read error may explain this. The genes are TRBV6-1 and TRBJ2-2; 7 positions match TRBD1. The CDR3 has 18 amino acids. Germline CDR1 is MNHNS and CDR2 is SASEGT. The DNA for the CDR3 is TGTGCCTGCAGTGGGGGTTACACAGGGGTCTTAAACACCGGGGAGCTGTTTTTT. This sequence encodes CACSGGYTGVLNTGELFF.

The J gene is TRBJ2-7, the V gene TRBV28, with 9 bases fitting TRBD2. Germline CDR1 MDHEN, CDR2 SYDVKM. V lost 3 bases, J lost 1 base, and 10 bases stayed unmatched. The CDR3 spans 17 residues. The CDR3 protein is CASSLGSGSYPSYEQYF. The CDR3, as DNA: TGTGCCAGCAGTTTGGGTAGCGGGAGCTACCCGTCCTACGAGCAGTACTTC.

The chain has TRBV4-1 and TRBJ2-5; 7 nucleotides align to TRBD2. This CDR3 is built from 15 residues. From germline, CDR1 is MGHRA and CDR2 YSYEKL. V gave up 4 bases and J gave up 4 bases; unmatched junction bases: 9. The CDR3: CASSPPQGGLETQYF. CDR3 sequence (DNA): TGCGCCAGCAGCCCCCCGCAGGGAGGGCTAGAGACCCAGTACTTC.

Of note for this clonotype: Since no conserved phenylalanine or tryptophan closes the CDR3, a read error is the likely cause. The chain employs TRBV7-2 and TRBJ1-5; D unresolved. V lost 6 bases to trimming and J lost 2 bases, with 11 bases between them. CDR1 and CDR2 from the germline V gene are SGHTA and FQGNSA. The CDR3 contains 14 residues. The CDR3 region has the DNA TGTGCCAGCAGGGCCAGAGGTGGCAATCAGCCCCAGCATTCT. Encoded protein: CASRARGGNQPQHS.

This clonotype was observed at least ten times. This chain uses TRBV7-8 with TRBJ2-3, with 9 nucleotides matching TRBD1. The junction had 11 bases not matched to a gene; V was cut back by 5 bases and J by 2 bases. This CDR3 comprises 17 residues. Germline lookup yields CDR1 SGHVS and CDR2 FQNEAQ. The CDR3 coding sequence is TGTGCCAGCAGCCCCCGGGACAGGGAGATCCTCACAGATACGCAGTATTTT. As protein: CASSPRDREILTDTQYF.

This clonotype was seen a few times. The CDR3 reads CASKVQGFVNEQFF. DNA of the CDR3: TGTGCCAGTAAGGTGCAGGGATTCGTTAATGAGCAGTTCTTC. This chain connects TRBV19 to TRBJ2-1; perhaps TRBD1 as D (5 bases). The germline V and J ends were trimmed by 7 bases and 7 bases, with 17 bases remaining between them. Germline lookup yields CDR1 LNHDA and CDR2 SQIVND (reference sequence). The CDR3 consists of 14 residues.

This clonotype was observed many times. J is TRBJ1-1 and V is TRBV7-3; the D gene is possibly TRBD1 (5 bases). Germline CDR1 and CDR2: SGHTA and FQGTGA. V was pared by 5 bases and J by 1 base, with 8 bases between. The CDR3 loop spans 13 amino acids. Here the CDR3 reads CASSVDRNTEAFF. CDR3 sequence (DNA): TGTGCCAGCAGCGTCGACAGGAACACTGAAGCTTTCTTT.

CDR3 sequence: CASSPQRGGGEQYF. CDR3 nucleotide sequence: TGTGCCAGCAGCCCCCAACGGGGAGGGGGCGAGCAGTACTTC. V and J are TRBV7-8 and TRBJ2-7; D is possibly TRBD2 (7 bases). This CDR3 region has 14 residues. Germline lookup yields CDR1 SGHVS and CDR2 FQNEAQ. V was pared by 5 bases and J by 6 bases, with 17 bases between.